This T cell receptor beta chain was retrieved from a study of shared clonotypes between healthy human individuals. Study-wide results and caveats: Clonotypes shared by all four donors outscored non-shared clonotypes in generation probability. Some naive CD4 clonotypes, roughly 4.8%, turned up in common across a handful of donors.

V dropped 0 bases and J dropped 7; count of bases not matched to a gene: 8. Germline V gene data show CDR1 as SGHKS and CDR2 as YYEKEE (reference sequence). This CDR3 has 16 residues. The assay was immunoSEQ multiplex PCR, and TCRdb's table has in-frame clones only and misses some. The table includes about 680,000 clones, 92% detected once. Regarding this clone: Its antigen remains unknown.

Positively selected for CCR7, the CD45RO-negative cells used as naive CD8 cells excluded terminally differentiated effector memory CD45RA+ cells. Healthy adults negative for HIV, lacking recent acute infections or vaccinations, served as donors. What was sequenced was naive CD8+ T cells sorted from blood. This TCR came from a man aged 30 to 45 in good health. This rearrangement joins TRBV5-5 to TRBJ2-1; TRBD2 matches 9 bases. The CDR3 here is CASSLDPGLAWNEQFF. The CDR3 DNA reads TGTGCCAGCAGCTTGGACCCGGGACTAGCCTGGAATGAGCAGTTCTTC.